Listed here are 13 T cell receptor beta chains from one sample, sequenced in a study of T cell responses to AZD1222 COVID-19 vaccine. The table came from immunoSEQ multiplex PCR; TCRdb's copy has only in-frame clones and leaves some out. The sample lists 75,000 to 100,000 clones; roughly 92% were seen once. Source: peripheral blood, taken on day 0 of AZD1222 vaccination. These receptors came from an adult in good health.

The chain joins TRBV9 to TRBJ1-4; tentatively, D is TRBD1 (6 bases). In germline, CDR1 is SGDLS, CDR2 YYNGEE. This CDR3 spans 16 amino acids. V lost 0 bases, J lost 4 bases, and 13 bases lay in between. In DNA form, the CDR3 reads TGTGCCAGCAGCGTAGCCGGGGGCGCTGGTAATGAAAAACTGTTTTTT. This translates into CASSVAGGAGNEKLFF.

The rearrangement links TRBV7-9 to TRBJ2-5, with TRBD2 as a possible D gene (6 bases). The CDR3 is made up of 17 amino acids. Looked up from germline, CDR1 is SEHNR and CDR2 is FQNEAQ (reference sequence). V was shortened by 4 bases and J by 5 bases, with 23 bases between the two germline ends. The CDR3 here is CASSSMREVSEAETQYF. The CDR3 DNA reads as TGTGCCAGCAGCTCCATGAGGGAGGTCAGTGAAGCGGAGACCCAGTACTTC.

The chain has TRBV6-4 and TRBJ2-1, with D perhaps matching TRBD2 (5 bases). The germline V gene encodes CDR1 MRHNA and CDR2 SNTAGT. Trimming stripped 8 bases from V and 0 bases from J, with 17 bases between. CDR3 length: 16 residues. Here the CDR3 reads CASSPGLLISYNEQFF. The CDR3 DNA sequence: TGTGCCAGCTCACCCGGACTCCTGATCTCCTACAATGAGCAGTTCTTC.

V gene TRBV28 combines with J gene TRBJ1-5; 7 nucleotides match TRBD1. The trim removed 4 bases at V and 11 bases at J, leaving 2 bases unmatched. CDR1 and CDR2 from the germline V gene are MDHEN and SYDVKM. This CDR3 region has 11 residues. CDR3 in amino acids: CASSYTGAQHF. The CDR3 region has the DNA TGTGCCAGCAGTTACACAGGGGCCCAGCATTTT.

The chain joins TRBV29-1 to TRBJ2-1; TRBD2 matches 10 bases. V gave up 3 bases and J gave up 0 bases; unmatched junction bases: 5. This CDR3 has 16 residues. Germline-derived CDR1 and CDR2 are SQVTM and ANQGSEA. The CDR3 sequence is CSVDRSGGASYNEQFF. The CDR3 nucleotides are TGCAGCGTTGACAGAAGCGGGGGGGCCTCCTACAATGAGCAGTTCTTC.

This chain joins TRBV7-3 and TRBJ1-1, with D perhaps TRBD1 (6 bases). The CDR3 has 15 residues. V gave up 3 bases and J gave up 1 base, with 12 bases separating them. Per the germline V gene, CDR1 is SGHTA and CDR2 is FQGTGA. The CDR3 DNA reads TGTGCCAGCAGCTTGACAGGATGGGGGAACACTGAAGCTTTCTTT. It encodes CASSLTGWGNTEAFF.

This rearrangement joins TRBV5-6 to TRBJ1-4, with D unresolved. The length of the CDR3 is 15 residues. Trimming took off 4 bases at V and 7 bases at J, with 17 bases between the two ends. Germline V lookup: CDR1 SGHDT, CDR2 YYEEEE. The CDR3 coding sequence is TGTGCCAGCAGCCCCCGGATAGGTTTGGGTGAAAAACTGTTTTTT. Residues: CASSPRIGLGEKLFF.

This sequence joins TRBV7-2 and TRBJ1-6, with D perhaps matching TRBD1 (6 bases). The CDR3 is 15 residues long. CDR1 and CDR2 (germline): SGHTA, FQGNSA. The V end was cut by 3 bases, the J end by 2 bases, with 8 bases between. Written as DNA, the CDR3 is TGTGCCAGCAGCTTGAGGACAGCCTATAATTCACCCCTCCACTTT. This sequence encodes CASSLRTAYNSPLHF.

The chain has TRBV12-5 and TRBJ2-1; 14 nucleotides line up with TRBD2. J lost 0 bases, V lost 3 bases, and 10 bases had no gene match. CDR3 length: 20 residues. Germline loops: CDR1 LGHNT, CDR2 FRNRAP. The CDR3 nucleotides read TGTGCTAGTGGTTTCGCCGGACTAGCGGGAGGCTTAAGCTCCTACAATGAGCAGTTCTTC. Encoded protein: CASGFAGLAGGLSSYNEQFF.

The CDR3 region is CASTQGTGNSGNTIYF. The CDR3, as DNA: TGTGCCAGCACCCAGGGGACAGGGAACTCTGGAAACACCATATATTTT. The chain links TRBV6-6 to TRBJ1-3; 9 bases are a match to TRBD1. The CDR3 sequence is 16 residues long. Trimming took 7 bases from V and 0 from J; bases not matched to a gene: 7. CDR1 and CDR2 from the germline V gene are MNHNY and SVGAGI (reference sequence).

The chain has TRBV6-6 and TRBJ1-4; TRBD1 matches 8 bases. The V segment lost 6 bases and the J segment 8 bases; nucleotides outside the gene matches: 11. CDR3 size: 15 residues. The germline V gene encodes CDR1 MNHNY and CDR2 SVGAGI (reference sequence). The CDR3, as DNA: TGTGCCAGCAGCGGGACGACAGGGGTTATAGAAAAACTGTTTTTT. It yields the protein CASSGTTGVIEKLFF.

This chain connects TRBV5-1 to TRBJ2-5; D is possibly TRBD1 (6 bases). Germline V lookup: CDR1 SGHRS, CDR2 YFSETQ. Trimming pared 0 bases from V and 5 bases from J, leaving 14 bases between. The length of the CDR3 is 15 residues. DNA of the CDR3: TGCGCCAGCAGCTTGGTGGCAGGGGATCGGGAGACCCAGTACTTC. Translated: CASSLVAGDRETQYF.

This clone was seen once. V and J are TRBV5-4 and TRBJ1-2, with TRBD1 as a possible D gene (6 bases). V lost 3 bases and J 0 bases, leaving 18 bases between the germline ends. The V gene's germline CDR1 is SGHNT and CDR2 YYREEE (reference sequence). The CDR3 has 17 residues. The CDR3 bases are TGTGCCAGCAGCTCGAGACAAGGGACAATAGCTAACTATGGCTACACCTTC. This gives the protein CASSSRQGTIANYGYTF.